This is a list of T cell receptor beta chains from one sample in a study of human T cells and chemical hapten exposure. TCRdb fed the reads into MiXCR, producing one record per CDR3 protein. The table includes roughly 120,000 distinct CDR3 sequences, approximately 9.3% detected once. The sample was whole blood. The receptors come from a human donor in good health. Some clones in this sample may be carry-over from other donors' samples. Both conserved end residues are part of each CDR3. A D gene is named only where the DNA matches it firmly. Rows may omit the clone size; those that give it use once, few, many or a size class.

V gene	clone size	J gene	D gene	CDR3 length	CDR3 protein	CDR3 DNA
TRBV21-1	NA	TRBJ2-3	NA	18	CASSKAGTSGNHTDTQYF	TGTGCCAGCAGCAAGGCTGGGACTAGCGGTAATCACACAGATACGCAGTATTTT
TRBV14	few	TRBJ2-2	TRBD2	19	CASSQGRGSGGTNTGELFF	TGTGCCAGCAGCCAAGGCCGAGGGAGCGGGGGGACCAACACCGGGGAGCTGTTTTTT
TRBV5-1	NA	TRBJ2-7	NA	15	CASSPGHQLTYEQYF	TGCGCCAGCAGCCCGGGACACCAATTAACCTACGAGCAGTACTTC
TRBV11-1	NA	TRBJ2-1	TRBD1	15	CASSSTYDRVGEQFF	TGTGCCAGCAGCTCCACCTATGACAGGGTAGGCGAGCAGTTCTTC
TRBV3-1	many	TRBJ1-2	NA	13	CASSLTGTNGYTF	TGTGCCAGCAGCCTGACCGGGACTAATGGCTACACCTTC
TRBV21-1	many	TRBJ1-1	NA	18	CASSKELSGGAERAEAFF	TGTGCCAGCAGCAAAGAGCTCTCCGGGGGAGCTGAACGGGCTGAAGCTTTCTTT
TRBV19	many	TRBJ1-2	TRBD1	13	CASSNPTGDGYTF	TGTGCCAGTAGTAATCCTACAGGGGATGGCTACACCTTC
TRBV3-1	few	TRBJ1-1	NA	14	CASSQEGMNTEAFF	TGTGCCAGCAGCCAAGAGGGGATGAACACTGAAGCTTTCTTT
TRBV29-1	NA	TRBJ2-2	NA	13	CSVETGTPGELFF	TGCAGCGTTGAAACAGGCACACCCGGGGAGCTGTTTTTT
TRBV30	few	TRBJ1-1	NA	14	CAWSRGVANTEAFF	TGTGCCTGGAGCCGAGGGGTGGCTAACACTGAAGCTTTCTTT
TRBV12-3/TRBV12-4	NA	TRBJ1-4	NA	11	CASSLGGKLFF	TGTGCCAGCTCCCTAGGAGGAAAACTGTTTTTT
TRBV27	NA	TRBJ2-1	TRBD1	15	CVSGSIRQGDNEQFF	TGTGTCAGCGGGTCTATTAGACAGGGGGACAATGAGCAGTTCTTC
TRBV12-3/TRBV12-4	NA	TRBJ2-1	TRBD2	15	CASSPSGRAGGEQFF	TGTGCCAGCAGTCCTAGCGGGAGGGCCGGTGGTGAGCAGTTCTTC
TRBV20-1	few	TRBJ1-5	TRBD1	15	CSAPHRQGGGQPQHF	TGCAGTGCCCCTCATAGACAGGGAGGCGGTCAGCCCCAGCATTTT
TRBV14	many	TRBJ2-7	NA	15	CASSQDLAGSYEQYF	TGTGCCAGCAGCCAAGATCTGGCCGGAAGCTACGAGCAGTACTTC